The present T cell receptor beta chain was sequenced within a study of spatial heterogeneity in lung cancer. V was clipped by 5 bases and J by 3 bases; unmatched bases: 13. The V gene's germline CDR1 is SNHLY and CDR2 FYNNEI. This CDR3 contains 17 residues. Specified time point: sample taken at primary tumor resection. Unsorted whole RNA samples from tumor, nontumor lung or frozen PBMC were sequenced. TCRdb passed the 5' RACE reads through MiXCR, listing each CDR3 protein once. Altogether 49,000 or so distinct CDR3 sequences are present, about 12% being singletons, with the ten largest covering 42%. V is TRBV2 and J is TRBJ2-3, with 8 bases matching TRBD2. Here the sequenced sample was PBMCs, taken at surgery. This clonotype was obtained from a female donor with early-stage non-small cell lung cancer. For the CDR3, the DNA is TGTGCCAGCAGTACCTCAGAGGCGGGGGGCCCGACAGATACGCAGTATTTT. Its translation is CASSTSEAGGPTDTQYF.